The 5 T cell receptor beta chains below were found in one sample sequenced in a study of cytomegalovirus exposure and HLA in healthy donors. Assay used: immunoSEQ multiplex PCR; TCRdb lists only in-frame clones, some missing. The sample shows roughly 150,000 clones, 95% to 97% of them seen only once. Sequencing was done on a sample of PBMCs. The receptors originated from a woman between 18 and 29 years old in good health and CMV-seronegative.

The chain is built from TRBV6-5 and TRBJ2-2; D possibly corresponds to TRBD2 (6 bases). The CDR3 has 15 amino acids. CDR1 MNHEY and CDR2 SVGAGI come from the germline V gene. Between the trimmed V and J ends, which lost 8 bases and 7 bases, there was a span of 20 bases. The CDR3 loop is CASRLTRTTGGELFF. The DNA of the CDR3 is TGTGCCAGCCGCCTTACTAGGACTACTGGCGGGGAGCTGTTTTTT.

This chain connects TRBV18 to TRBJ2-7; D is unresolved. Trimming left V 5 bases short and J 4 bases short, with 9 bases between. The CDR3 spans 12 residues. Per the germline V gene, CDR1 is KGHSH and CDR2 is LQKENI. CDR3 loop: CASSSSRYEQYF. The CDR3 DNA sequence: TGTGCCAGCTCATCGTCCCGGTACGAGCAGTACTTC.

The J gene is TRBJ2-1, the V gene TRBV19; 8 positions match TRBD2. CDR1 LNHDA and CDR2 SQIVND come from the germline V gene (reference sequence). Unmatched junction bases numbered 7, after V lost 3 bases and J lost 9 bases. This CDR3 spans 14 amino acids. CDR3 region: CASSIPGGAREQFF. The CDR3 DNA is TGTGCCAGTAGTATTCCGGGGGGGGCACGTGAGCAGTTCTTC.

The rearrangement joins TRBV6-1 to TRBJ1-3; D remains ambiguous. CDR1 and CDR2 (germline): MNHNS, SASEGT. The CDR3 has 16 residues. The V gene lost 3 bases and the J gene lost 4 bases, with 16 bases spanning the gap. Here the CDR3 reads CASSEIQFPKGNTIYF. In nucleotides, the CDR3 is TGTGCCAGCAGTGAGATTCAGTTCCCCAAAGGAAACACCATATATTTT.

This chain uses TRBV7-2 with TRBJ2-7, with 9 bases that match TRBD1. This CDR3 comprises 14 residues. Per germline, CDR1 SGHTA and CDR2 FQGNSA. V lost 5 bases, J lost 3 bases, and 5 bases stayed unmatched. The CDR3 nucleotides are TGTGCCAGCAGCAAAAGGACAGGGGACTACGAGCAGTACTTC. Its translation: CASSKRTGDYEQYF.